Listed below are T cell receptor beta chains from one sample, sequenced in a study of blood T cell repertoires in COVID-19. Assay: immunoSEQ multiplex PCR; the TCRdb copy retains only in-frame clones and omits some. The sample has a few hundred thousand clones, around 81% seen once. Sequencing was performed on peripheral blood. The receptor set was obtained from a person between 70 and 80 years old with COVID-19, enrolled during active disease. Both conserved end residues are part of each CDR3. D genes are given only for firm matches. Size is omitted from some rows. Given values are once, few, many or a class for expanded clones.

TRBD1 | TRBJ1-2 | TRBV5-1 | few | CASSLAGQGAGGYTF | TGCGCCAGCAGCTTGGCGGGCCAGGGGGCTGGAGGCTACACCTTC
. | TRBJ1-2 | TRBV28 | . | CASSSLAGVEYGYTF | TGTGCCAGCAGTTCCCTAGCAGGGGTTGAATATGGCTACACCTTC
. | TRBJ1-4 | TRBV4-3 | . | CASSQEGRPGGNEKLFF | TGCGCCAGCAGCCAAGAGGGCCGCCCCGGCGGGAATGAAAAACTGTTTTTT
TRBD1 | TRBJ1-1 | TRBV5-1 | few | CASRSNPSQGDVAGAFF | TGCGCCAGCAGATCAAACCCCTCCCAGGGGGACGTAGCCGGTGCTTTCTTT
TRBD2 | TRBJ2-2 | TRBV30 | . | CAWSWAGGTGLFF | TGTGCCTGGAGTTGGGCGGGAGGGACCGGGCTGTTTTTT
. | TRBJ1-5 | TRBV10-3 | . | CAISEEVSNQPQHF | TGTGCCATCAGTGAAGAGGTTTCCAATCAGCCCCAGCATTTT
TRBD1 | TRBJ1-5 | TRBV7-9 | . | CASSLGTGLGDRQPQHF | TGTGCCAGCAGCTTGGGGACAGGGTTAGGTGATCGGCAGCCCCAGCATTTT
. | TRBJ1-1 | TRBV5-1 | . | CASSLRFEGTEAFF | TGCGCCAGCAGCTTGCGGTTCGAGGGCACTGAAGCTTTCTTT
. | TRBJ2-3 | TRBV6-2/TRBV6-3 | . | CASSPRQNTQYF | TGTGCCAGCAGCCCCAGGCAAAATACGCAGTATTTT
TRBD1 | TRBJ2-1 | TRBV5-4 | . | CASSLGQPFAEQFF | TGTGCCAGCAGCCTGGGACAGCCTTTTGCTGAGCAGTTCTTC
. | TRBJ1-2 | TRBV4-3 | few | CASSQDRDASAGAGYYGYTF | TGCGCCAGCAGCCAAGATCGGGATGCGTCGGCCGGCGCGGGATACTATGGCTACACCTTC
. | TRBJ2-3 | TRBV29-1 | . | CSMSPNTDTQYF | TGCAGCATGAGCCCCAACACAGATACGCAGTATTTT
TRBD1 | TRBJ2-6 | TRBV30 | . | CAWRTDREVAGANVLTF | TGTGCCTGGAGAACCGACAGGGAAGTCGCTGGGGCCAACGTCCTGACTTTC
. | TRBJ1-2 | TRBV18 | . | CASSPEWANYGYTF | TGTGCCAGCTCACCAGAGTGGGCGAACTATGGCTACACCTTC
TRBD2 | TRBJ2-5 | TRBV11-3 | . | CASSFSGSVQETQYF | TGTGCCAGCAGCTTTAGCGGGAGTGTTCAGGAGACCCAGTACTTC
TRBD2 | TRBJ2-1 | TRBV6-2/TRBV6-3 | . | CASSRSTGTSGYNEQFF | TGTGCCAGCAGCCGCTCTACCGGGACTAGCGGATACAATGAGCAGTTCTTC
. | TRBJ1-3 | TRBV12-3/TRBV12-4 | . | CASAFFSGNTIYF | TGTGCCAGCGCGTTTTTCTCTGGAAACACCATATATTTT
. | TRBJ1-5 | TRBV29-1 | . | CSAIGQVRGGNQPQHF | TGCAGCGCCATTGGGCAGGTACGGGGGGGCAATCAGCCCCAGCATTTT
. | TRBJ2-1 | TRBV20-1 | . | CSASKRGPGVMNEQFF | TGCAGTGCTAGTAAACGGGGACCGGGAGTGATGAATGAGCAGTTCTTC
TRBD1 | TRBJ1-4 | TRBV5-1 | once | CASSSDRANEKLFF | TGCGCCAGCAGCTCGGACAGGGCCAATGAAAAACTGTTTTTT
. | TRBJ2-1 | TRBV27 | . | CASSSHRDEQFF | TGTGCCAGCAGTTCCCACCGCGATGAGCAGTTCTTC
. | TRBJ1-2 | TRBV18 | . | CASSPPDMDSPSGYTF | TGTGCCAGCTCACCACCGGACATGGACAGTCCTAGTGGCTACACCTTC
. | TRBJ1-5 | TRBV15 | . | CATSRDRTEAPPQHF | TGTGCCACCAGCAGAGATCGTACTGAGGCGCCTCCCCAGCATTTT
. | TRBJ2-7 | TRBV29-1 | . | CSVETSGYEQYF | TGCAGCGTTGAGACCTCCGGGTACGAGCAGTACTTC
. | TRBJ1-6 | TRBV4-1 | . | CASRHLDSPLHF | TGCGCCAGCAGACACCTGGATTCACCCCTCCACTTT
. | TRBJ2-1 | TRBV5-1 | . | CASSLSGAHNEQFF | TGCGCCAGCAGCTTGTCAGGGGCCCACAATGAGCAGTTCTTC
TRBD2 | TRBJ2-2 | TRBV11-3 | . | CASNTGLNTGELFF | TGTGCCAGCAACACGGGACTAAACACCGGGGAGCTGTTTTTT
TRBD1 | TRBJ1-2 | TRBV10-3 | few | CAISESRQGNYGYTF | TGTGCCATCAGTGAGTCCCGACAGGGGAACTATGGCTACACCTTC
. | TRBJ2-7 | TRBV6-1 | . | CASRENWAGINYEQYF | TGTGCCAGCAGGGAAAATTGGGCAGGGATAAACTACGAGCAGTACTTC
TRBD1 | TRBJ1-1 | TRBV7-8 | . | CASSLGGTANTEAFF | TGTGCCAGCAGCTTAGGTGGGACAGCGAACACTGAAGCTTTCTTT
TRBD2 | TRBJ2-1 | TRBV2 | . | CASSEGLAANEQFF | TGTGCCAGCAGTGAAGGGCTAGCGGCCAATGAGCAGTTCTTC
. | TRBJ1-5 | TRBV19 | . | CASSMSGGNQPQHF | TGTGCCAGTAGTATGTCGGGGGGTAATCAGCCCCAGCATTTT
. | TRBJ1-1 | TRBV4-2 | . | CASSHALREAFF | TGTGCCAGCAGCCACGCCCTGAGGGAAGCTTTCTTT
TRBD1 | TRBJ1-3 | TRBV5-1 | . | CASSLGQGSTGNTIYF | TGCGCCAGCAGCTTGGGACAGGGTTCGACTGGAAACACCATATATTTT
. | TRBJ2-7 | TRBV27 | . | CASRTGSLGEQYF | TGTGCCAGCAGAACCGGGTCCCTGGGCGAGCAGTACTTC
TRBD1 | TRBJ1-5 | TRBV2 | . | CASSEFSGRGSNQPQHF | TGTGCCAGCAGTGAATTTTCGGGCAGGGGGAGCAATCAGCCCCAGCATTTT
. | TRBJ2-7 | TRBV28 | . | CASSLVVGVTYEQYF | TGTGCCAGCAGTTTGGTGGTGGGAGTAACCTACGAGCAGTACTTC
TRBD2 | TRBJ2-1 | TRBV4-3 | . | CASSQDLTGGLAPNEQFF | TGCGCCAGCAGCCAAGATCTAACGGGGGGACTAGCCCCCAATGAGCAGTTCTTC
. | TRBJ2-3 | TRBV29-1 | . | CSGRDIASTDTQYF | TGCAGCGGTCGGGACATAGCTAGCACAGATACGCAGTATTTT
TRBD2 | TRBJ2-5 | TRBV2 | . | CASSRLAGGWETQYF | TGTGCCAGCAGTCGACTAGCGGGGGGATGGGAGACCCAGTACTTC
. | TRBJ2-1 | TRBV29-1 | . | CSADRSYNEQFF | TGCAGCGCCGACAGGAGCTACAATGAGCAGTTCTTC
TRBD1 | TRBJ1-2 | TRBV15 | . | CATSRDPRRGQDTF | TGTGCCACCAGCAGAGATCCGCGGAGGGGGCAAGACACCTTC
. | TRBJ2-7 | TRBV6-6 | once | CASSYNPSSYEQYF | TGTGCCAGCAGTTATAATCCCAGCTCCTACGAGCAGTACTTC
. | TRBJ2-1 | TRBV5-5 | . | CASSFETETYNEQFF | TGTGCCAGCAGCTTCGAGACAGAGACCTACAATGAGCAGTTCTTC
TRBD1 | TRBJ2-7 | TRBV27 | . | CASSSGRGQGVSEQYF | TGTGCCAGCAGTTCGGGTAGGGGACAGGGGGTCTCCGAGCAGTACTTC
TRBD1 | TRBJ1-2 | TRBV7-9 | . | CASSMRTGAAEEGYTF | TGTGCCAGCAGCATGCGGACAGGCGCTGCCGAGGAGGGCTACACCTTC
TRBD2 | TRBJ2-1 | TRBV11-3 | . | CASSRLAGGVNEQFF | TGTGCCAGCAGCCGACTAGCGGGGGGGGTAAATGAGCAGTTCTTC
TRBD1 | TRBJ2-7 | TRBV9 | . | CASSVGPDRGYEQYF | TGTGCCAGCAGCGTAGGCCCGGACAGGGGATACGAGCAGTACTTC
TRBD1 | TRBJ1-6 | TRBV30 | . | CAGLRDRVNSPLHF | TGTGCCGGACTCCGGGACAGAGTAAATTCACCCCTCCACTTT
TRBD1 | TRBJ2-7 | TRBV2 | once | CASSPGQWSYEQYF | TGTGCCAGCAGTCCGGGACAGTGGAGCTACGAGCAGTACTTC
. | TRBJ1-1 | TRBV19 | . | CASSIDLMGGTEAFF | TGTGCCAGTAGTATAGATCTTATGGGAGGCACTGAAGCTTTCTTT
. | TRBJ2-1 | TRBV11-3 | . | CASSLDRGSYNEQFF | TGTGCCAGCAGCTTAGACCGGGGCTCCTACAATGAGCAGTTCTTC
. | TRBJ1-3 | TRBV30 | . | CAWKLSSGNTIYF | TGTGCCTGGAAGCTTAGCTCTGGAAACACCATATATTTT
TRBD2 | TRBJ2-7 | TRBV5-4 | few | CASSLGGVAGVYEQYF | TGTGCCAGCAGTCTCGGCGGGGTAGCGGGAGTATACGAGCAGTACTTC